This T cell receptor (beta chain) came from a study of T cells in women clearing cervical HPV infection. For the study at large: HLA type stays a possible confounder, typing being limited.

CDR3 length: 14 residues. Per germline, CDR1 DFQATT and CDR2 SNEGSKA (reference sequence). J lost 3 bases, V lost 6 bases, and 5 bases had no gene match. Study-wide results and caveats: Repertoire richness, not evenness, was significantly elevated in CIN3+ cases versus controls. Cases carried less TRBV6-7 than controls: 0.11% versus 0.16%.

With regard to this clone: Its specificity is not known. The read halts 3 residues ahead of the CDR3 end, with the missing end drawn from the germline J gene.

The table came from immunoSEQ multiplex PCR; TCRdb's copy has only in-frame clones and leaves some out. Its table records some 46,000 clones. This TCR came from a woman aged 18-70 years with a cervical HPV16 infection that either progressed to CIN3+ or cleared (not recorded which). The sample comprised blood buffy coat. The J gene is TRBJ1-4, the V gene TRBV20-1, with TRBD1 matching over 9 bases. The CDR3 sequence: CSATQGAANEKLFF. The DNA read from the CDR3 is TGCAGTGCGACACAGGGGGCGGCTAATGAAAAA.